These 22 T cell receptor beta chains share one sample of origin, sequenced in a study of vaccination and CD4 T cells after COVID-19. These receptors lack a known antigen. Once obtained from cultured CD4+ T cells, the DNA was sequenced using the Oncomine TCR Beta short-read assay. TCRdb recomputed calls from the PCR reads with MiXCR, one row per CDR3 protein. The repertoire holds 20,000 or so distinct CDR3 sequences, with about 61% as singletons. Sample treatment: approximately nine-day PBMC culture with coronavirus spike peptide pools or control peptides (ViraFEST assay). Material: CD4+ T cells from blood, cultured in vitro. The receptor source for this set is a human donor who had recovered from COVID-19.

CDR3 coding DNA: TGTGCCAGCAGCTTCACGGTAGTCTACACCTTC. It encodes CASSFTVVYTF. The chain uses TRBV11-2 and TRBJ1-2; the D is unclear. The germline V and J ends were trimmed by 3 bases and 10 bases, with 9 bases remaining between them. The CDR3 totals 11 residues. CDR1 and CDR2 from the germline V gene are SGHAT and FQNNGV.

The V and J genes are TRBV20-1 and TRBJ1-4; the match to TRBD1 covers 7 bases. Trimming cost V 1 base and J 14 bases; bases outside gene matches: 19. The V gene's germline CDR1 is DFQATT and CDR2 SNEGSKA (reference sequence). The CDR3 is made up of 16 amino acids. The CDR3 spells CSARADRAGGLARLFF. DNA of the CDR3: TGCAGTGCTAGAGCAGATAGGGCAGGGGGTTTAGCGAGGCTGTTTTTT.

The chain recombines TRBV14 with TRBJ1-5; no clear D. The CDR3 is made up of 12 amino acids. Trimming pared 3 bases from V and 15 bases from J, leaving 15 bases between. From germline, CDR1 is SGHDN and CDR2 FVKESK. CDR3 loop: CASSHPGFIPHF. In nucleotides, the CDR3 is TGTGCCAGCAGCCATCCGGGCTTCATCCCGCATTTT.

The chain has TRBV28 and TRBJ1-5, with no clear D. CDR1 MDHEN and CDR2 SYDVKM come from the germline V gene. CDR3 length: 21 amino acids. Trimming took 3 bases from V and 0 from J, leaving 27 bases between them. This chain's CDR3 is CASSLSGYKYHVPNSNQPQHF. CDR3 coding DNA: TGTGCCAGCAGTTTGTCTGGTTACAAGTACCATGTACCCAATAGCAATCAGCCCCAGCATTTT.

The chain uses TRBV27 and TRBJ1-1; D uncertain. CDR1 is MNHEY, CDR2 SMNVEV, per germline (reference sequence). Trimming removed 5 bases at V and 1 base at J, with 14 bases between. This CDR3 comprises 15 residues. The CDR3 loop reads CASSPQVIRNTEAFF. The DNA of the CDR3 is TGTGCCAGCAGTCCGCAGGTGATTCGGAACACTGAAGCTTTCTTT.

The J gene is TRBJ1-5, the V gene TRBV28, with 9 positions matching TRBD1. The CDR3 runs 16 residues. Trimming removed 4 bases from V and 1 base from J; junction bases left unmatched: 5. Germline CDR1 and CDR2: MDHEN and SYDVKM. This chain's CDR3 is CASSSWTGESNQPQHF. The CDR3 nucleotides are TGTGCCAGCAGTTCGTGGACAGGGGAAAGCAATCAGCCCCAGCATTTT.

This clonotype showed up just a few times. J is TRBJ1-1 and V is TRBV29-1; no clear D. The CDR3 contains 11 residues. The ends were cut back, 4 bases at V and 3 bases at J, with 6 bases in the middle. Germline CDR1 reads SQVTM; CDR2 reads ANQGSEA. The CDR3 here is CSVGTHTEAFF. CDR3 in DNA: TGCAGCGTTGGGACCCACACTGAAGCTTTCTTT. Looking up the rest from reference TRBV29-1 and TRBJ1-1 gives the full variable domain: SAVISQKPSRDICQRGTSLTIQCQVDSQVTMMFWYRQQPGQSLTLIATANQGSEATYESGFVIDKFPISRPNLTFSTLTVSNMSPEDSSIYLCSVGTHTEAFFGQGTRLTVV.

This clonotype was detected only once. This chain uses TRBV7-2 with TRBJ2-6; D not certain. The CDR3 length is 15 residues. Germline values: CDR1 SGHTA, CDR2 FQGNSA. The V and J ends lost 3 bases and 0 bases respectively, with 6 bases between them. In nucleotides, the CDR3 is TGTGCCAGCAGCTTCCGCCTCTCTGGGGCCAACGTCCTGACTTTC. It yields the protein CASSFRLSGANVLTF.

This sequence joins TRBV28 and TRBJ1-1, with TRBD1 matching over 7 bases. Trimming removed 2 bases from V and 0 bases from J; junction bases left unmatched: 12. Per germline, CDR1 MDHEN and CDR2 SYDVKM. The CDR3 spans 18 residues. DNA of the CDR3: TGTGCCAGCAGTTTACCTACAGGGGTCGGTCTAATGAACACTGAAGCTTTCTTT. It specifies CASSLPTGVGLMNTEAFF.

The table lists this clonotype with a few counts. The chain carries TRBV20-1 and TRBJ1-4; 7 positions agree with TRBD1. Germline CDR1 is DFQATT and CDR2 is SNEGSKA (reference sequence). The CDR3 is 13 amino acids. V shed 6 bases, J shed 10 bases, and the junction held 11 bases outside the gene matches. CDR3 sequence: CSALQGKLGKLFF. The CDR3 DNA is TGCAGTGCACTACAGGGGAAGTTGGGAAAACTGTTTTTT.

The chain joins TRBV20-1 to TRBJ2-1, with 14 bases aligning to TRBD2. CDR3 size: 17 residues. Germline V gene data show CDR1 as DFQATT and CDR2 as SNEGSKA (reference sequence). J lost 3 bases, V lost 0 bases, and 4 bases had no gene match. The CDR3 sequence: CSARDPGTSGSYNEQFF. CDR3 nucleotides: TGCAGTGCTAGAGATCCAGGGACTAGCGGGAGCTACAATGAGCAGTTCTTC.

The chain has TRBV6-1 and TRBJ2-7, with TRBD2 matching 8 bases. The V gene end was trimmed by 6 bases and the J gene end by 2 bases; junction bases not matched to a gene: 12. In germline, CDR1 is MNHNS, CDR2 SASEGT. CDR3 length equals 16 residues. The CDR3: CASSPAGTRGPYEQYF. The CDR3 DNA sequence: TGTGCCAGCAGCCCCGCGGGGACTAGAGGACCCTACGAGCAGTACTTC.

The chain uses TRBV20-1 and TRBJ1-6, with no clear D. This CDR3 is built from 13 residues. V gave up 6 bases and J gave up 1 base, with 7 bases separating them. Looked up from germline, CDR1 is DFQATT and CDR2 is SNEGSKA (reference sequence). The DNA for the CDR3 is TGCAGTGCCCGGGGTTCCTATAATTCACCCCTCCACTTT. This sequence encodes CSARGSYNSPLHF.

The chain is built from TRBV20-1 and TRBJ1-3; 7 nucleotides match TRBD1. J gave up 4 bases and V 2 bases, and 5 bases lay outside the gene matches. Germline V gene data show CDR1 as DFQATT and CDR2 as SNEGSKA (reference sequence). This CDR3 is built from 14 residues. The CDR3 is CSARNQGGGNTIYF. CDR3 sequence (DNA): TGCAGTGCTAGAAATCAGGGGGGCGGAAACACCATATATTTT.

CDR3 DNA: TGTGCCAGCTCACCCCATGGAGGCGGGAGAATGGACGAGCAGTACTTC. This translates into CASSPHGGGRMDEQYF. The J gene is TRBJ2-7, the V gene TRBV18; TRBD2 matches at 7 bases. Germline V gene lookup returns CDR1 KGHSH and CDR2 LQKENI. The length of the CDR3 is 16 residues. Trimming at V came to 3 bases and at J to 5 bases, leaving 13 bases not matched to a gene.

The rearrangement joins TRBV30 to TRBJ2-7, with D possibly called TRBD1 or TRBD2 (6 bases each). The length of the CDR3 is 17 residues. Germline CDR1 is GTSNPN and CDR2 is SVGIG (reference sequence). V shed 0 bases and J shed 7 bases, with 25 bases lying between them. This CDR3 is CAWSVPAPGGRSGEQYF. The CDR3 nucleotides are TGTGCCTGGAGTGTACCCGCCCCCGGGGGCCGATCTGGAGAGCAGTACTTC.

The chain combines TRBV20-1 with TRBJ2-7, with unresolved D. Looked up from germline, CDR1 is DFQATT and CDR2 is SNEGSKA (reference sequence). This CDR3 is 14 amino acids long. V lost 3 bases and J 0 bases, leaving 12 bases between the germline ends. The chain's CDR3 is CSASSGSPSYEQYF. The CDR3 DNA is TGCAGTGCTAGTAGTGGGTCACCCTCCTACGAGCAGTACTTC.

This clonotype was seen more than once but under ten times. V is TRBV12-3 or TRBV12-4 and J is TRBJ1-2; TRBD1 matches 12 bases. The CDR3 is 17 residues long. The junction had 11 bases not matched to a gene; V was cut back by 5 bases and J by 4 bases. The DNA of the CDR3 is TGTGCCAGCAGTGGTGGAGGGACAGGGGGCGGCCGCTATGGCTACACCTTC. Translated: CASSGGGTGGGRYGYTF.

The chain recombines TRBV28 with TRBJ1-1, with D perhaps matching TRBD1 (5 bases). The CDR3 is 15 residues long. Per the germline V gene, CDR1 is MDHEN and CDR2 is SYDVKM. The ends were cut back, 7 bases at V and 0 bases at J, with 15 bases in the middle. This CDR3 reads CASTPPGPVNTEAFF. The CDR3, as DNA: TGTGCCAGCACTCCACCAGGGCCCGTGAACACTGAAGCTTTCTTT.

This clonotype appeared a few times. V usage is TRBV24-1 and J usage is TRBJ2-3; 9 positions match TRBD1. Germline V gene lookup returns CDR1 KGHDR and CDR2 SFDVKD. After removal of 10 bases from V and 4 bases from J, the junction contained 5 bases not matched to a gene. This CDR3 is 13 amino acids long. CDR3 in amino acids: CATGQGVSDTQYF. The CDR3 coding sequence is TGTGCCACGGGACAGGGAGTTTCAGATACGCAGTATTTT.

This chain links TRBV20-1 with TRBJ2-4; 8 positions agree with TRBD2. V shed 6 bases and J 0 bases; nucleotides not matched to a gene: 13. CDR3 length: 17 amino acids. CDR1 DFQATT and CDR2 SNEGSKA come from the germline V gene (reference sequence). In DNA, the CDR3 is TGCAGTGCCAGTACTAGCGGTAAATCTATAGCCAAAAACATTCAGTACTTC. Translation gives CSASTSGKSIAKNIQYF.

The V call is TRBV20-1, the J call TRBJ1-3; 8 nucleotides align to TRBD1. CDR1 DFQATT and CDR2 SNEGSKA come from the germline V gene (reference sequence). Trimming took 3 bases from V and 2 from J; bases not matched to a gene: 3. CDR3 length equals 14 residues. CDR3 loop: CSASETGAGNTIYF. CDR3 DNA: TGCAGTGCTAGCGAGACAGGGGCTGGAAACACCATATATTTT.